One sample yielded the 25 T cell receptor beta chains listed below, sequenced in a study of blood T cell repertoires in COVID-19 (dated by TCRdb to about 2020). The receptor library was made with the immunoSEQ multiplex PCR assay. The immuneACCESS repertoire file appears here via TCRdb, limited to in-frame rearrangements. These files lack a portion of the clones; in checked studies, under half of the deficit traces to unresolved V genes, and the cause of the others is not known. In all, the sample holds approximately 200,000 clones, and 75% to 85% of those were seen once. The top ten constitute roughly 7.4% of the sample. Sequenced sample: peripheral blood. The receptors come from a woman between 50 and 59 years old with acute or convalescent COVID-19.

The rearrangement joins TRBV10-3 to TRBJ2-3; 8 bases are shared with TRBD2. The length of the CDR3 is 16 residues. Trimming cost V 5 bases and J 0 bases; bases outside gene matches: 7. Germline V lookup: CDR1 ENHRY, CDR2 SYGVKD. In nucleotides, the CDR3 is TGTGCCATCAGTTCCTTACGGGGGGGTAGCACAGATACGCAGTATTTT. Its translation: CAISSLRGGSTDTQYF.

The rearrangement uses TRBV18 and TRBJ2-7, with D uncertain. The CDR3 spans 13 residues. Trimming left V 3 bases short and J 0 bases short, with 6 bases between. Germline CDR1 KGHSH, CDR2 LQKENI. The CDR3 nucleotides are TGTGCCAGCTCACCCAATAGCTCCTACGAGCAGTACTTC. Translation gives CASSPNSSYEQYF.

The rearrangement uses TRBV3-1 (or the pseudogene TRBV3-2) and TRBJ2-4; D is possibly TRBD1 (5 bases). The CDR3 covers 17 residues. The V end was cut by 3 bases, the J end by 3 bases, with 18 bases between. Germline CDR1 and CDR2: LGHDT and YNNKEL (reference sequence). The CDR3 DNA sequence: TGTGCCAGCAGCCATAACAGACAGACCAACCTCAAAAACATTCAGTACTTC. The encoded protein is CASSHNRQTNLKNIQYF.

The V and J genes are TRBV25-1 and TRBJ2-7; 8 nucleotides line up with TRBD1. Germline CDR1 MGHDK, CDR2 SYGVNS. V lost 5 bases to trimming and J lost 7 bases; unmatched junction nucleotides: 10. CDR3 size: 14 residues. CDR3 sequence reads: CASSLQGGVPEQYF. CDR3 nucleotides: TGTGCCAGCAGTTTACAGGGGGGAGTCCCTGAGCAGTACTTC.

For the CDR3, the DNA is TGTGCCAGCAGTTCTGGAGGGGACCAGCCCCAGCATTTT. Its translation is CASSSGGDQPQHF. This chain uses TRBV12-3 or TRBV12-4 with TRBJ1-5, with D perhaps matching TRBD1 (5 bases). The CDR3 runs 13 residues. The germline V and J ends were trimmed by 4 bases and 7 bases, with 11 bases remaining between them.

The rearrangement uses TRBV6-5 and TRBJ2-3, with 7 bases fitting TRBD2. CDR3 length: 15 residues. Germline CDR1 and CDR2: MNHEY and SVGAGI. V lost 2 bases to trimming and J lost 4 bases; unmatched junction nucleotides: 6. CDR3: CASSYGGGGSDTQYF. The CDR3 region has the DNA TGTGCCAGCAGTTACGGCGGGGGTGGGTCAGATACGCAGTATTTT.

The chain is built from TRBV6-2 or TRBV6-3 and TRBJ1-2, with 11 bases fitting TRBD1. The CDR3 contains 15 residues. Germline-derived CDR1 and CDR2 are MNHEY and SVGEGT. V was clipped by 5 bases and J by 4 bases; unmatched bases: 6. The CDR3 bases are TGTGCCAGCAGTGATGGACAGGGGGCAGTCTATGGCTACACCTTC. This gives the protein CASSDGQGAVYGYTF.

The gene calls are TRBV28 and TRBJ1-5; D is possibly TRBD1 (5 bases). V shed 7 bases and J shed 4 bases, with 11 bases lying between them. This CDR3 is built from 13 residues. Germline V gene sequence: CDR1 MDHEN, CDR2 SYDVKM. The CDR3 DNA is TGTGCCAGCACCGTTGACAGAAATCAGCCCCAGCATTTT. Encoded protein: CASTVDRNQPQHF.

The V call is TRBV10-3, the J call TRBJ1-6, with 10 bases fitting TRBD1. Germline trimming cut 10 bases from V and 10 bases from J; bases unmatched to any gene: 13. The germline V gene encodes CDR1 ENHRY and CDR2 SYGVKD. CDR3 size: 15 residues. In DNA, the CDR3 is TGTGCCACGGGCGGGACAGGGGCCACGGGATCACCCCTCCACTTT. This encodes CATGGTGATGSPLHF.

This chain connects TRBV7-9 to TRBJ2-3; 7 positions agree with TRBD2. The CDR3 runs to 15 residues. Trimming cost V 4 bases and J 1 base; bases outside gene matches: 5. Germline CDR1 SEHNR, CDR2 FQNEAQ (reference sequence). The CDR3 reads CASSSSGGGTDTQYF. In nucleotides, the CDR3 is TGTGCCAGCAGCTCTAGCGGAGGGGGCACAGATACGCAGTATTTT.

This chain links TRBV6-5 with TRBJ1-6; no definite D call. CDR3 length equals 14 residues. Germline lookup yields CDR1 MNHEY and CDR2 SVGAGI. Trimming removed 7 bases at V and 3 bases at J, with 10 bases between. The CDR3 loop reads CASNPDNYNSPLHF. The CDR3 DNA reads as TGTGCCAGCAATCCCGACAACTATAATTCACCCCTCCACTTT.

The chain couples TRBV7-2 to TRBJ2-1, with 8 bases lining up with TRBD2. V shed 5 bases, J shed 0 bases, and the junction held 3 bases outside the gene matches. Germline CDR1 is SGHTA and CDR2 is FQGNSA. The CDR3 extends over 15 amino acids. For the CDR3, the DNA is TGTGCCAGCAGCGCGGGGACTAGCTCCTACAATGAGCAGTTCTTC. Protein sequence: CASSAGTSSYNEQFF.

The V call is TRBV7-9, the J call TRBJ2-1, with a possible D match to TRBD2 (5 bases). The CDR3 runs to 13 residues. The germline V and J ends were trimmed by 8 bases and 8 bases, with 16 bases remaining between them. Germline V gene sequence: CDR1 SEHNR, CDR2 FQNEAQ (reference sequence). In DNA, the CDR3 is TGTGCCAGCGCAACCGGCGGGCCCCATGAGCAGTTCTTC. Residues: CASATGGPHEQFF.

CDR3 sequence (DNA): TGTGCCAGCAGTTTATTAGGGGATACTGAAGCTTTCTTT. Its translation: CASSLLGDTEAFF. The J gene is TRBJ1-1, the V gene TRBV27; tentatively, D is TRBD1 (5 bases). Germline V gene lookup returns CDR1 MNHEY and CDR2 SMNVEV (reference sequence). This CDR3 contains 13 residues. Trimming took off 1 base at V and 5 bases at J, with 8 bases between the two ends.

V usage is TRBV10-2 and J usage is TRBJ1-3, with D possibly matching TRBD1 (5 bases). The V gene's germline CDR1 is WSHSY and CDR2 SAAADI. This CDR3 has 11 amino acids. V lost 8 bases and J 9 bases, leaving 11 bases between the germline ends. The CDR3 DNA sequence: TGCGCCAGCTGGTCAGGGCGCACCATATATTTT. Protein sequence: CASWSGRTIYF.

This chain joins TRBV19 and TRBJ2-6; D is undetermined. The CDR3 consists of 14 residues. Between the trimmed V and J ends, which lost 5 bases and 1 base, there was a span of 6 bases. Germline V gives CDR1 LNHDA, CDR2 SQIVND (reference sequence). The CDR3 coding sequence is TGTGCCAGTAGTCCTCGTTCTGGGGCCAACGTCCTGACTTTC. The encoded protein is CASSPRSGANVLTF.

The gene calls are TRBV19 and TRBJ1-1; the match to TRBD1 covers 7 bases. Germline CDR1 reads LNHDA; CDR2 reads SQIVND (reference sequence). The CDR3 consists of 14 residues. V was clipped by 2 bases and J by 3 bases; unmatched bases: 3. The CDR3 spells CASSIRGGDTEAFF. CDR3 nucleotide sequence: TGTGCCAGTAGTATACGAGGGGGCGACACTGAAGCTTTCTTT.

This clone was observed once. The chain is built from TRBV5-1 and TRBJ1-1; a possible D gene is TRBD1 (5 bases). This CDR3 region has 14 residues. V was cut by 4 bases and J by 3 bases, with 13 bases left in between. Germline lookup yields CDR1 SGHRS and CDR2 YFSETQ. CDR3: CASSLGGTHTEAFF. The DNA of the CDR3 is TGCGCCAGCAGCCTTGGGGGGACCCACACTGAAGCTTTCTTT.

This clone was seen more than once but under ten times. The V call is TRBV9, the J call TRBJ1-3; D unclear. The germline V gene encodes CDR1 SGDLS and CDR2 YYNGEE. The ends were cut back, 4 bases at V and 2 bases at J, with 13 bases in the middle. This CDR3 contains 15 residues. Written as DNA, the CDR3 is TGTGCCAGCAGCCCCCAAACGCCGGCTGGAAACACCATATATTTT. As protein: CASSPQTPAGNTIYF.

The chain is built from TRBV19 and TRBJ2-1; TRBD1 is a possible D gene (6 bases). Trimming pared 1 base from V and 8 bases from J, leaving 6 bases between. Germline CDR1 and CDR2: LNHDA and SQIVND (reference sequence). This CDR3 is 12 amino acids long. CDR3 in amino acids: CASSIGGHEQFF. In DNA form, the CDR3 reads TGTGCCAGTAGTATAGGGGGGCATGAGCAGTTCTTC.

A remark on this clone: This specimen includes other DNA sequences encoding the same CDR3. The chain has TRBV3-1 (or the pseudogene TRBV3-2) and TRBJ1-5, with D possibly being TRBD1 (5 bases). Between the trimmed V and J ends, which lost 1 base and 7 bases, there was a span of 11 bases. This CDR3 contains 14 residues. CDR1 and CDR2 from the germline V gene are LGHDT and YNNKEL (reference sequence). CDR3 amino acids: CASSQGGGGQPQHF. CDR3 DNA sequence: TGTGCCAGCAGCCAAGGCGGGGGAGGCCAGCCCCAGCATTTT.

CDR3 region: CASSLTSGGYEQYF. CDR3 nucleotide sequence: TGTGCCAGCAGCCTGACTAGCGGTGGCTACGAGCAGTACTTC. The V gene is TRBV25-1, the J gene TRBJ2-7; 9 bases match TRBD2. In germline, CDR1 is MGHDK, CDR2 SYGVNS. V lost 6 bases, J lost 3 bases, and 6 bases stayed unmatched. CDR3 length: 14 amino acids.

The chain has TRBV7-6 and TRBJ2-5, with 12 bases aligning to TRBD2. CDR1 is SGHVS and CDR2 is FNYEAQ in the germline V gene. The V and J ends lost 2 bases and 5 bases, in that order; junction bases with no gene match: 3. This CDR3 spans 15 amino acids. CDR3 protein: CASSLLAGGPETQYF. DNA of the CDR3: TGTGCCAGCAGCTTACTAGCGGGGGGGCCGGAGACCCAGTACTTC.

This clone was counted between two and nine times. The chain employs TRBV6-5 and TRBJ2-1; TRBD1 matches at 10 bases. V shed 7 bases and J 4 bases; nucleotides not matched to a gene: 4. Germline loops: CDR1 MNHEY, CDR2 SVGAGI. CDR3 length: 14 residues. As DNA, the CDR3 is TGTGCCAGCACCCGGACAGGGGGATACAATGAGCAGTTCTTC. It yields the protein CASTRTGGYNEQFF.

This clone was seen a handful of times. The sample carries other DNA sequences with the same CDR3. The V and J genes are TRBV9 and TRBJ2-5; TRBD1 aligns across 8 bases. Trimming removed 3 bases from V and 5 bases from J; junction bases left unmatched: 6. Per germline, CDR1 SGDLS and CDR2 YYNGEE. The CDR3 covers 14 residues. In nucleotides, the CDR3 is TGTGCCAGCAGCGCCCGGGACAGGAGGGAGACCCAGTACTTC. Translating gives CASSARDRRETQYF.